This T cell receptor (beta chain) was observed in a study of T cell responses to AZD1222 COVID-19 vaccine. Overall study results and limits: Among those given AZD1222, only 6 or 7 were seropositive at baseline. Clonal diversity was possibly underestimated; the donors were predominantly white British and more often female.

Clones were sequenced by immunoSEQ multiplex PCR, and TCRdb holds only the in-frame ones, with some missing. Of roughly 100,000 clones listed, about nine tenths were seen once; the top ten hold approximately 3%. Germline assignment: CDR1 MDHEN and CDR2 SYDVKM. The CDR3 extends over 18 amino acids. V was cut by 5 bases and J by 1 base, with 21 bases left in between. This clone has just a few counts. Antigen specificity is unknown. This specimen consisted of peripheral blood, obtained 28 days after the second dose of the MenACWY control vaccine. The J gene is TRBJ1-5, the V gene TRBV28; no clear D. The receptor comes from an adult who received the MenACWY meningococcal vaccine as a control. The CDR3 loop is CASSPSVGLGSSNQPQHF. For the CDR3, the DNA is TGTGCCAGCAGTCCGTCCGTAGGGTTAGGGTCGAGCAATCAGCCCCAGCATTTT. Variable domain in full (rest from reference TRBV28 and TRBJ1-5): DVKVTQSSRYLVKRTGEKVFLECVQDMDHENMFWYRQDPGLGLRLIYFSYDVKMKEKGDIPEGYSVSREKKERFSLILESASTNQTSMYLCASSPSVGLGSSNQPQHFGDGTRLSIL.